This T cell receptor beta chain was sequenced during a study of response to subunit inactivated influenza vaccine. Broader study findings: It was suggested by the authors that few new T cells are recruited by each seasonal influenza vaccination.

TCRdb ran MiXCR on the RT-PCR reads and lists one entry per CDR3 protein. The data contain hundreds of thousands of distinct CDR3 sequences, about 12% of them singletons. With regard to this clonotype: The antigen is unknown.

The CDR3 is made up of 11 amino acids. Germline assignment: CDR1 SGHVS and CDR2 FQNEAQ. V was trimmed by 10 bases and J by 5 bases, leaving 8 bases between them. This TCR was recovered from a man aged 50 to 60 who received an inactivated influenza vaccine. The starting material was PBMCs from blood, obtained on the day of vaccination. The chain has TRBV7-8 and TRBJ2-2; D gene unclear. The CDR3 coding sequence is TGTGCCACCACGGATACCGGGGAGCTGTTTTTT. This encodes CATTDTGELFF.